This note documents a single T cell receptor (beta chain) sequence. PCR used 60 Vbeta primers and 13 Jbeta primers. Method: immunoSEQ multiplex PCR; TCRdb's copy keeps in-frame clones and lacks some. The table includes 130,000 to 150,000 clones, roughly 85% detected once. The germline gives CDR1 SQVTM, CDR2 ANQGSEA. CDR3 length: 13 amino acids. The V end lost 3 bases, the J end lost 2 bases, and 11 bases lay between the germline ends. The source of the sample is a study of cytomegalovirus exposure and HLA in healthy donors. Healthy donors of bone marrow made up the group. V gene TRBV29-1 combines with J gene TRBJ2-7; TRBD2 might be the D (6 bases). Material for sequencing was PBMCs. This TCR was recovered from a male donor in good health and CMV-seronegative. The CDR3, as DNA: TGCAGCGTTGAGGGGGGTTTCACCTACGAGCAGTACTTC. Its protein is CSVEGGFTYEQYF.